These T cell receptor beta chains were read from a single sample in a study of blood T cell repertoires in COVID-19. Profiling relied on immunoSEQ multiplex PCR, and the TCRdb table lists in-frame clones only, not all of them. The data hold about 120,000 clones, with around 81% observed a single time. Sequenced: peripheral blood. Receptors were obtained from a man aged 65-85 years with acute or convalescent COVID-19. Each CDR3 is given with its conserved first and last residue. Fields, in order: clone size, D gene, V gene, J gene, CDR3 DNA, CDR3 protein. A D gene is named only where the DNA matches it firmly. Not all rows give a size; the values are once, few, many and, for expanded clones, a class.

clone size: -
D gene: -
V gene: TRBV5-1
J gene: TRBJ1-2
CDR3 DNA: TGCGCCAGCAGCACTCAGGGTTTCGATGGCTACACCTTC
CDR3 protein: CASSTQGFDGYTF

clone size: -
D gene: -
V gene: TRBV30
J gene: TRBJ2-7
CDR3 DNA: TGTGCCTGGAGTGTACGTACAGCCGAGCAGTACTTC
CDR3 protein: CAWSVRTAEQYF

clone size: -
D gene: TRBD2
V gene: TRBV30
J gene: TRBJ2-1
CDR3 DNA: TGTGCCTGGAGGGGGCCAGCGGGGAAGCAGTTCTTC
CDR3 protein: CAWRGPAGKQFF

clone size: -
D gene: -
V gene: TRBV4-3
J gene: TRBJ1-1
CDR3 DNA: TGCGCCAGCAGCCAAGCTCAGACGGAGGGAACTGAAGCTTTCTTT
CDR3 protein: CASSQAQTEGTEAFF

clone size: -
D gene: TRBD1
V gene: TRBV6-2/TRBV6-3
J gene: TRBJ1-1
CDR3 DNA: TGTGCCAGCAGTTGGGACAGGGCCAACACTGAAGCTTTCTTT
CDR3 protein: CASSWDRANTEAFF

clone size: -
D gene: -
V gene: TRBV4-3
J gene: TRBJ2-2
CDR3 DNA: TGCGCCAGCAGCTATGGACTACAAAACACCGGGGAGCTGTTTTTT
CDR3 protein: CASSYGLQNTGELFF

clone size: -
D gene: TRBD1
V gene: TRBV5-1
J gene: TRBJ2-3
CDR3 DNA: TGCGCCAGCAGCTTTAGACAGGGGGCAGATACGCAGTATTTT
CDR3 protein: CASSFRQGADTQYF

clone size: -
D gene: -
V gene: TRBV6-5
J gene: TRBJ1-2
CDR3 DNA: TGTGCCAGCAGTTACACATGGAGCTATGGCTACACCTTC
CDR3 protein: CASSYTWSYGYTF

clone size: -
D gene: TRBD1
V gene: TRBV7-3
J gene: TRBJ1-2
CDR3 DNA: TGTGCCAGCAGCTTAGTTCAGGGGGATGGCTACACCTTC
CDR3 protein: CASSLVQGDGYTF

clone size: few
D gene: -
V gene: TRBV14
J gene: TRBJ1-1
CDR3 DNA: TGTGCCAGCAGCCAAGTAGGCAGGGTTGGCACTGAAGCTTTCTTT
CDR3 protein: CASSQVGRVGTEAFF

clone size: -
D gene: TRBD2
V gene: TRBV9
J gene: TRBJ2-3
CDR3 DNA: TGTGCCAGCAGTGGAACCATAGCGGGGGGGCTAGATACGCGGTATTTT
CDR3 protein: CASSGTIAGGLDTRYF

clone size: -
D gene: -
V gene: TRBV25-1
J gene: TRBJ1-5
CDR3 DNA: TGTGCCGCCCGGGACAAGGGCAATCAGCCCCAGCATTTT
CDR3 protein: CAARDKGNQPQHF

clone size: -
D gene: -
V gene: TRBV11-2
J gene: TRBJ2-5
CDR3 DNA: TGTGCCGGCCTACTTCCAGGGTCGGAGACCCAGTACTTC
CDR3 protein: CAGLLPGSETQYF

clone size: -
D gene: -
V gene: TRBV5-6
J gene: TRBJ2-5
CDR3 DNA: TGTGCCAGCAGGATCCTTGTGGCTCAAGAGACCCAGTACTTC
CDR3 protein: CASRILVAQETQYF

clone size: -
D gene: -
V gene: TRBV6-5
J gene: TRBJ1-2
CDR3 DNA: TGTGCCAGCGGAGAGACAGGCTATGGCTACACCTTC
CDR3 protein: CASGETGYGYTF

clone size: -
D gene: -
V gene: TRBV28
J gene: TRBJ1-2
CDR3 DNA: TGTGCCAGCAGCCTAAGGGACAGCTACACCTTC
CDR3 protein: CASSLRDSYTF

clone size: -
D gene: TRBD1
V gene: TRBV11-3
J gene: TRBJ1-4
CDR3 DNA: TGTGCCAGCAGAACCCCAACGGGACAGGGGGCGCGAAGTGAAAAACTGTTTTTT
CDR3 protein: CASRTPTGQGARSEKLFF

clone size: -
D gene: TRBD1
V gene: TRBV30
J gene: TRBJ2-5
CDR3 DNA: TGTGCCTGGAGTGTAGGGACAGCTCAAGAGACCCAGTACTTC
CDR3 protein: CAWSVGTAQETQYF

clone size: -
D gene: -
V gene: TRBV30
J gene: TRBJ1-2
CDR3 DNA: TGTGCCTGGAGTTTGGGGGCGGCTCTCTATGGCTACACCTTC
CDR3 protein: CAWSLGAALYGYTF

clone size: -
D gene: -
V gene: TRBV5-6
J gene: TRBJ2-7
CDR3 DNA: TGTGCCAGCAGCTTGGTACCCCCGAGCTCCTACGAGCAGTACTTC
CDR3 protein: CASSLVPPSSYEQYF

clone size: -
D gene: TRBD1
V gene: TRBV18
J gene: TRBJ1-5
CDR3 DNA: TGTGCCAGCTCACACATCGGGACAGGGGATGATCAGCCCCAGCATTTT
CDR3 protein: CASSHIGTGDDQPQHF

clone size: -
D gene: -
V gene: TRBV5-6
J gene: TRBJ1-5
CDR3 DNA: TGTGCCAGCCCCCGGAGCAATCAGCCCCAGCATTTT
CDR3 protein: CASPRSNQPQHF

clone size: -
D gene: TRBD1
V gene: TRBV6-2/TRBV6-3
J gene: TRBJ1-2
CDR3 DNA: TGTGCCAGCAGTTCAGGGGGCCTAAACTATGGCTACACCTTC
CDR3 protein: CASSSGGLNYGYTF

clone size: -
D gene: -
V gene: TRBV18
J gene: TRBJ1-3
CDR3 DNA: TGTGCCAGCTCGAGGGACATACCTTCTGGAAACACCATATATTTT
CDR3 protein: CASSRDIPSGNTIYF

clone size: -
D gene: -
V gene: TRBV10-1
J gene: TRBJ2-1
CDR3 DNA: TGCGCCAGCAGCCTCAAGAAGACAGGCGGTGAGCAGTTCTTC
CDR3 protein: CASSLKKTGGEQFF

clone size: few
D gene: TRBD1
V gene: TRBV6-5
J gene: TRBJ1-1
CDR3 DNA: TGTGCCAGCAGGGGACAGCTGAACACTGAAGCTTTCTTT
CDR3 protein: CASRGQLNTEAFF

clone size: -
D gene: -
V gene: TRBV10-3
J gene: TRBJ2-1
CDR3 DNA: TGTGCCATCAGTGACCGGGGGAATGAGCAGTTCTTC
CDR3 protein: CAISDRGNEQFF

clone size: -
D gene: TRBD1
V gene: TRBV24-1
J gene: TRBJ1-2
CDR3 DNA: TGTGCCACCAGTGACTCGACAGGGGTAGGCTACACCTTC
CDR3 protein: CATSDSTGVGYTF

clone size: once
D gene: -
V gene: TRBV6-5
J gene: TRBJ2-3
CDR3 DNA: TGTGCCAGCAGTTACTGGGCCGGAACTAGCACAGATACGCAGTATTTT
CDR3 protein: CASSYWAGTSTDTQYF

clone size: -
D gene: TRBD1
V gene: TRBV18
J gene: TRBJ1-1
CDR3 DNA: TGTGCCAGCTCAGACCGGGACAGACGGCCGAACACTGAAGCTTTCTTT
CDR3 protein: CASSDRDRRPNTEAFF

clone size: -
D gene: TRBD2
V gene: TRBV6-5
J gene: TRBJ2-3
CDR3 DNA: TGTGCCAGCAGGGCCGGGACTAACACAGATACGCAGTATTTT
CDR3 protein: CASRAGTNTDTQYF

clone size: -
D gene: TRBD1
V gene: TRBV19
J gene: TRBJ1-1
CDR3 DNA: TGTGCCAGTTCGGACAGGGGGAACCTGAACACTGAAGCTTTCTTT
CDR3 protein: CASSDRGNLNTEAFF

clone size: -
D gene: -
V gene: TRBV7-8
J gene: TRBJ2-2
CDR3 DNA: TGTGCCAGCAGCTTCAGACCAGGGGCCGGGGAGCTGTTTTTT
CDR3 protein: CASSFRPGAGELFF

clone size: few
D gene: -
V gene: TRBV10-3
J gene: TRBJ1-1
CDR3 DNA: TGTGCCATCACCGGACAAGTGAACACTGAAGCTTTCTTT
CDR3 protein: CAITGQVNTEAFF

clone size: once
D gene: TRBD1
V gene: TRBV27
J gene: TRBJ1-2
CDR3 DNA: TGTGCCAGCAGCCGGAGGACAGGGACTGCTAACTATGGCTACACCTTC
CDR3 protein: CASSRRTGTANYGYTF

clone size: -
D gene: -
V gene: TRBV11-2
J gene: TRBJ1-1
CDR3 DNA: TGTGCCAGCAGCTTAGGATGGGGTTGGGGGGGCACTGAAGCTTTCTTT
CDR3 protein: CASSLGWGWGGTEAFF

clone size: -
D gene: -
V gene: TRBV5-8
J gene: TRBJ1-3
CDR3 DNA: TGTGCCAGCAGTCTCGAGAGCAACCGTGGAAACACCATATATTTT
CDR3 protein: CASSLESNRGNTIYF

clone size: -
D gene: -
V gene: TRBV5-6
J gene: TRBJ1-1
CDR3 DNA: TGTGCCAGCAGCTTGGCACCAGGAAACACTGAAGCTTTCTTT
CDR3 protein: CASSLAPGNTEAFF

clone size: -
D gene: TRBD1
V gene: TRBV7-2
J gene: TRBJ2-1
CDR3 DNA: TGTGCCAGCAGCTTAGAAGGACAGGGGCGATACAATGAGCAGTTCTTC
CDR3 protein: CASSLEGQGRYNEQFF